This TCR beta chain was profiled in a study of OX40 agonist ivuxolimab in advanced cancers. Study-level information: Treatment of patients was with ivuxolimab, an agonistic anti-OX40 (CD134) antibody. Dosing consisted of intravenous ivuxolimab at 0.01 to 10 mg/kg every 2 weeks. Cohort: around 79% men, mean age about 60, aged about 23 to 80.

Clones were read by immunoSEQ multiplex PCR, and TCRdb kept only the in-frame ones, dropping some. The data hold 44,000 or so clones, with approximately 80% observed a single time. V shed 3 bases and J shed 5 bases, with 16 bases lying between them. Germline-derived CDR1 and CDR2 are SEHNR and FQNEAQ (reference sequence). The CDR3 runs 15 residues. This clone occurred a few times. Blood sampling was done at baseline, cycle 4 day 1, and cycle 7 day 1. The TCR sequence derives from an adult with an advanced solid tumor such as melanoma, head and neck, liver or kidney cancer. The chain joins TRBV7-9 to TRBJ1-1, with a weak D call TRBD1 (5 bases). The sample consisted of CD4+ or CD8+ T cells sorted from blood, taken in a trial of the OX40 agonist ivuxolimab. CDR3 nucleotides: TGTGCCAGCAGCTTTCTTTCTGGGGCAGGGACTGAAGCTTTCTTT. It is translated as CASSFLSGAGTEAFF.